This is a list of T cell receptor beta chains from one sample in a study of shared clonotypes between healthy human individuals. The method was immunoSEQ multiplex PCR; TCRdb's version includes in-frame clones alone and lacks a portion of them. The data hold around 200,000 clones, with around 63% observed a single time. Sequencing was carried out using memory CD4+ T cells sorted from blood. The receptors shown here come from a man aged 25-40 years in good health. Both conserved end residues are part of each CDR3. D genes are given only for firm matches. The size field is filled for only some rows; it gives once, few, many or a size class.

v_gene,j_gene,abundance,d_gene,CDR3aa,CDR3nt
TRBV28,TRBJ2-7,-,-,CASRILGGAYEQYF,TGTGCCAGCAGGATTTTAGGGGGTGCCTACGAGCAGTACTTC
TRBV9,TRBJ1-4,few,-,CASSPQGEKLFF,TGTGCCAGCAGCCCCCAAGGGGAAAAACTGTTTTTT
TRBV7-2,TRBJ2-7,-,TRBD2,CASSLEWPTAGGNSYEQYF,TGTGCCAGCAGCTTAGAGTGGCCCACAGCGGGAGGGAACTCCTACGAGCAGTACTTC
TRBV6-5,TRBJ2-7,-,-,CASGAQIMDEQYF,TGTGCCAGCGGGGCACAAATCATGGACGAGCAGTACTTC
TRBV4-3,TRBJ2-1,-,TRBD2,CASSRSGTSVYNEQFF,TGCGCCAGCAGCCGCTCCGGGACTAGCGTTTACAATGAGCAGTTCTTC
TRBV7-2,TRBJ1-1,-,-,CASNYQMNTEAFF,TGTGCCAGCAACTACCAGATGAACACTGAAGCTTTCTTT
TRBV2,TRBJ1-4,-,-,CASDTATNEKLFF,TGTGCCAGCGATACTGCAACTAATGAAAAACTGTTTTTT
TRBV5-6,TRBJ2-1,-,-,CASSLTGQGNNEQFF,TGTGCCAGCAGCTTAACGGGGCAGGGAAACAATGAGCAGTTCTTC
TRBV5-1,TRBJ2-2,-,TRBD2,CASSLATSANTGELFF,TGCGCCAGCAGCTTGGCCACTAGCGCGAACACCGGGGAGCTGTTTTTT
TRBV10-2,TRBJ2-7,-,-,CASSEGEQYF,TGCGCCAGCAGTGAGGGTGAGCAGTACTTC
TRBV11-2,TRBJ2-7,-,TRBD1,CASSRTGQNYEQYF,TGTGCCAGCAGCCGGACAGGGCAAAACTACGAGCAGTACTTC
TRBV2,TRBJ2-2,-,-,CASGAADGGELFF,TGTGCCAGCGGTGCAGCCGATGGCGGGGAGCTGTTTTTT
TRBV7-6,TRBJ2-1,few,TRBD1,CASSSPNTGDEQFF,TGTGCCAGCAGCTCACCGAACACAGGGGATGAGCAGTTCTTC
TRBV18,TRBJ2-7,-,-,CASSARGVPEEQYF,TGTGCCAGCTCAGCAAGAGGGGTGCCAGAGGAGCAGTACTTC
TRBV28,TRBJ2-7,-,TRBD2,CASRFPATSGRNYEQYF,TGTGCCAGCAGATTTCCCGCGACTAGCGGGAGGAACTACGAGCAGTACTTC